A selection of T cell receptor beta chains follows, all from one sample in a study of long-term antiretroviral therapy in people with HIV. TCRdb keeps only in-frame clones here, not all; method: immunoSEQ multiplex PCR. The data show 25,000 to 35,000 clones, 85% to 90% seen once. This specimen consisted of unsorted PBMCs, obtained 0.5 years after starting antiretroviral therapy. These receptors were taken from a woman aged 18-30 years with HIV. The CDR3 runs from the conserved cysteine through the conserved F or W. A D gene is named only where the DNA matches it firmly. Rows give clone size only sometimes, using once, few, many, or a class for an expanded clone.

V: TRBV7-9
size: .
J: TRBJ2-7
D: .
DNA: TGTGCCAGCACCTCAGGCGTCTACGAGCAGTACTTC
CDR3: CASTSGVYEQYF

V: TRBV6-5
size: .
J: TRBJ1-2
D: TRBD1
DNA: TGTGCCAGCAGACGACAGGGGGCGGATGGCTACACCTTC
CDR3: CASRRQGADGYTF

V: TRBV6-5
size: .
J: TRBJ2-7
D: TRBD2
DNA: TGTGCCAGCAGTTTGGGACTAGCGGGCGGCGAGCAGTACTTC
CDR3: CASSLGLAGGEQYF

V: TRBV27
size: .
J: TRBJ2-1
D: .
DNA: TGTGCCAGCAGTTTTGTTTATAGGGGATTAGCAGACTACAATGAGCAGTTCTTC
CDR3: CASSFVYRGLADYNEQFF

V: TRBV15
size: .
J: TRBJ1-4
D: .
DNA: TGTGCCACTAGGTGGGGGACAACTAATGAAAAACTGTTTTTT
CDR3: CATRWGTTNEKLFF

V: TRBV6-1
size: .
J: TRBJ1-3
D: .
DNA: TGTGCCAGCAGTGTTCGACAGTTAAACTCTGGAAACACCATATATTTT
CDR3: CASSVRQLNSGNTIYF

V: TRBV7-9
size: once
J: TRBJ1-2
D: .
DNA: TGTGCCAGCAGCTTAAGGTGGGGGGATGGCTACACCTTC
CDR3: CASSLRWGDGYTF

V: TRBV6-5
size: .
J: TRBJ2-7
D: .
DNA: TGTGCCAGCAGTTTGACTAGTAAGGGCTACGAGCAGTACTTC
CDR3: CASSLTSKGYEQYF

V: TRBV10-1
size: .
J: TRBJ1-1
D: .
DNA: TGCGCCAGCAGTGCGGCGGGGTTGAACACTGAAGCTTTCTTT
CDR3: CASSAAGLNTEAFF

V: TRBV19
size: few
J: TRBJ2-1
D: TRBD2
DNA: TGTGCCAGTCAAAGTCAAGCGGGAGGTTTGAATGAGCAGTTCTTC
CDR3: CASQSQAGGLNEQFF

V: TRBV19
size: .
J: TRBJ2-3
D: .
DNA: TGTGCCAGTGAGGGAGATACGCAGTATTTT
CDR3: CASEGDTQYF

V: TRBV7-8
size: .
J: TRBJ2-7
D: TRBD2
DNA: TGTGCCAGCAGCCGACCCGGTATAGCGGGTACCTACGAGCAGTACTTC
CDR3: CASSRPGIAGTYEQYF

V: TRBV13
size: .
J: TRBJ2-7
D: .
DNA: TGTGCCAGCAGCTTAGGGACTTTTCAGTACTTC
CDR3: CASSLGTFQYF

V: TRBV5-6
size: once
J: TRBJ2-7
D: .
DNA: TGTGCCAGCAGCTTGAGGGCTAGGTACCTAGACGAGCAGTACTTC
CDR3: CASSLRARYLDEQYF

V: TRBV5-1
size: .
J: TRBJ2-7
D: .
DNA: TGCGCCAGCAGCTCGGACGGGTACGAGCAGTACTTC
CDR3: CASSSDGYEQYF

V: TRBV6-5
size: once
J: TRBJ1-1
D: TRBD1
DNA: TGTGCCAGCAGTCCCCCGAGGGGGCGGTACACTGAAGCTTTCTTT
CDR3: CASSPPRGRYTEAFF

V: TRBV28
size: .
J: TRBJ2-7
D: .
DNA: TGTGCCAGCAGTTTAAGCCGTCCCTACGAGCAGTACTTC
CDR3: CASSLSRPYEQYF

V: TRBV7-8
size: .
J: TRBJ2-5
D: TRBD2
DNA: TGTGCCAGCAGCCTTCGTTCAGCGGGAGGACTACTAAGAGAGACCCAGTACTTC
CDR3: CASSLRSAGGLLRETQYF

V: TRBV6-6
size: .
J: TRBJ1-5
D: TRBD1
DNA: TGTGCCAGCAGTTATACCGACAGGGGAAAGCCCCAGCATTTT
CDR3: CASSYTDRGKPQHF

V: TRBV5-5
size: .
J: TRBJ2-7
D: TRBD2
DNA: TGTGCCAGCAGCTTTTATTCTAGCGGCTACGAGCAGTACTTC
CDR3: CASSFYSSGYEQYF

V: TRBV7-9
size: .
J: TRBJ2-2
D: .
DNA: TGTGCCAGCAGCTCCAATCGGGACTCGAACACCGGGGAGCTGTTTTTT
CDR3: CASSSNRDSNTGELFF

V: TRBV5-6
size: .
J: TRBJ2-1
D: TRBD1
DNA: TGTGCCAGCAGCGGTCAAGGACAGGGGGGCAATGAGCAGTTCTTC
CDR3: CASSGQGQGGNEQFF

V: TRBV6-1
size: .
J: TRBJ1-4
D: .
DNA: TGTGCCAGCAGTGAAGTTTGGGGGCATGAAAAACTGTTTTTT
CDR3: CASSEVWGHEKLFF

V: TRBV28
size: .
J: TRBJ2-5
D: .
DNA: TGTGCCAGCAGTTTAGTATTCGGGATGTTGGAGACCCAGTACTTC
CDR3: CASSLVFGMLETQYF

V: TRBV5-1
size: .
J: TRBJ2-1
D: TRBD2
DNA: TGCGCCAGCAGCTTGGCCTATAGCGGGAGGGGGGGCGAGCAGTTCTTC
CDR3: CASSLAYSGRGGEQFF

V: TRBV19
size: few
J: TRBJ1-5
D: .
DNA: TGTGCCAGTAGTATTCAGCAGGGTCAGCCCCAGCATTTT
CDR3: CASSIQQGQPQHF

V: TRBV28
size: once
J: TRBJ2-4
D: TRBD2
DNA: TGTGCCAGCACCGAACAGAGACTAGCGGGAGGAGATAGGGTAGCCAAAAACATTCAGTACTTC
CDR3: CASTEQRLAGGDRVAKNIQYF

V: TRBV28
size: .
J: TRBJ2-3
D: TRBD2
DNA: TGTGCCAGCACCCTGACATCCCAACTAGCGGGAGGGTGGGCAGATACGCAGTATTTT
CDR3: CASTLTSQLAGGWADTQYF